This T cell receptor beta chain derives from a study of identifying expanded T cells in peripheral blood. Study-wide points: Across healthy donors, higher total template counts meant significantly greater two-week count variance. Differentially abundant clones: around 1.2 between replicates, 16.4 at about 13 days, less than 20 at four.

Here immunoSEQ multiplex PCR was the method, and the copy in TCRdb shows in-frame clones only, minus some. This sample carries about 97,000 clones, around 89% of them seen once, and the ten largest clones take roughly an eighth. Germline-derived CDR1 and CDR2 are SGHKS and YYEKEE (reference sequence). The CDR3 consists of 14 residues. Trimming cost V 4 bases and J 3 bases, with 13 bases left between them. Notes on this clone: Its antigen is not known.

Collection occurred without any documented infections or immune events in donors. The chain couples TRBV5-5 to TRBJ1-1, with D hard to call. The sample comprised blood. This sequence was found in a person aged 18 to 70 in good health. The CDR3: CASSNILGDTEAFF. CDR3 sequence (DNA): TGTGCCAGCAGCAATATACTCGGGGACACTGAAGCTTTCTTT.